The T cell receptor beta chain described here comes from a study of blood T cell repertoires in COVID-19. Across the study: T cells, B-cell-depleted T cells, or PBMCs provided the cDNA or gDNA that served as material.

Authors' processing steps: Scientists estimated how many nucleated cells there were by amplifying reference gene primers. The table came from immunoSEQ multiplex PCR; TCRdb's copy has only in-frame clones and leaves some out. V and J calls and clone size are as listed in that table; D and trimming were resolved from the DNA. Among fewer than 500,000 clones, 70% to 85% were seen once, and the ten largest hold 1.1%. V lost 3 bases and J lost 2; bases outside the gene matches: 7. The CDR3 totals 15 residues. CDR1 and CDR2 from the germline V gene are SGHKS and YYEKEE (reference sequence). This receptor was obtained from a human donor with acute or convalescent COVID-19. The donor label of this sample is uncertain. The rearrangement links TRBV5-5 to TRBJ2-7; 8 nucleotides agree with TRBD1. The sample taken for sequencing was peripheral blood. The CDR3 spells CASSSRGGQAYEQYF. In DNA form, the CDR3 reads TGTGCCAGCAGCTCCCGTGGGGGACAGGCCTACGAGCAGTACTTC. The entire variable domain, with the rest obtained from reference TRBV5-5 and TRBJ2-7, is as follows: DAGVTQSPTHLIKTRGQQVTLRCSPISGHKSVSWYQQVLGQGPQFIFQYYEKEERGRGNFPDRFSARQFPNYSSELNVNALLLGDSALYLCASSSRGGQAYEQYFGPGTRLTVT.